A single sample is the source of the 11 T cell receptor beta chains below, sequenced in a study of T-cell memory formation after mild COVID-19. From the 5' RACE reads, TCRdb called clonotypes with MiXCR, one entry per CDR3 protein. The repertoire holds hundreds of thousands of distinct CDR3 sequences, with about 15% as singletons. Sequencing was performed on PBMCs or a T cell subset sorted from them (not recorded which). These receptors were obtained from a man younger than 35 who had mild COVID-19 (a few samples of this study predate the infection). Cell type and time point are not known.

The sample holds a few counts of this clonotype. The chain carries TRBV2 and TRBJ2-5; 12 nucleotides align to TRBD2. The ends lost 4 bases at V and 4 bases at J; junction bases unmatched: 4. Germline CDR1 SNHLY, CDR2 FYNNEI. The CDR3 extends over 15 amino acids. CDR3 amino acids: CASSGGLAGLETQYF. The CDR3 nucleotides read TGTGCCAGCAGTGGAGGACTAGCGGGATTAGAGACCCAGTACTTC.

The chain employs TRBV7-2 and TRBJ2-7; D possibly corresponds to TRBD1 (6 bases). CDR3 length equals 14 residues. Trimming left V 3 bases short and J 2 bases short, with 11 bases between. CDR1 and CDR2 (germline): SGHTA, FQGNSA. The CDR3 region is CASSFDRQTYEQYF. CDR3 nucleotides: TGTGCCAGCAGCTTTGACAGGCAGACCTACGAGCAGTACTTC.

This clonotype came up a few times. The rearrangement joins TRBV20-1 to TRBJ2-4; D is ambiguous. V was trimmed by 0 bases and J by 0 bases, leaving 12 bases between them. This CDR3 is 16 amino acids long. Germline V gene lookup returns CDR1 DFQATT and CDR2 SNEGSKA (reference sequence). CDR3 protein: CSARDPNVLAKNIQYF. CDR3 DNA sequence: TGCAGTGCTAGAGACCCTAACGTTCTAGCCAAAAACATTCAGTACTTC.

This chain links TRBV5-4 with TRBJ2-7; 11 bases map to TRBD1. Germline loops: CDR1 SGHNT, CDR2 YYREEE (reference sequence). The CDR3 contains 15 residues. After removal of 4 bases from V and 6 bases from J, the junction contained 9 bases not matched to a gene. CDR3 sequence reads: CASSQGGTGGREQYF. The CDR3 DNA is TGTGCCAGCAGCCAGGGGGGGACAGGGGGTCGCGAGCAGTACTTC.

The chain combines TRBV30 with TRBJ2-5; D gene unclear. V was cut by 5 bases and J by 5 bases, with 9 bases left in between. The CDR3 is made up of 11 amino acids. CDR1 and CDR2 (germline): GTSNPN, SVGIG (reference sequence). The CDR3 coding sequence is TGTGCCTGGGCGCGCTGGGAGACCCAGTACTTC. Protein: CAWARWETQYF.

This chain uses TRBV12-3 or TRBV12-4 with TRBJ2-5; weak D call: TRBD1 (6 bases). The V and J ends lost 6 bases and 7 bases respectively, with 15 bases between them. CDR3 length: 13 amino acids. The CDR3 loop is CASRPGQRGTQYF. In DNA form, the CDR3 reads TGTGCCAGCAGACCCGGACAGAGAGGGACCCAGTACTTC.

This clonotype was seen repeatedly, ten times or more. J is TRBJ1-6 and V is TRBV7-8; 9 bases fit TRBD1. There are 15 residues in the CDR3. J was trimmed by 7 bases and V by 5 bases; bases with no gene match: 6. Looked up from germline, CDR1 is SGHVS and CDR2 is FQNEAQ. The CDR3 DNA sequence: TGTGCCAGCAGCACGTTCGGACAGGGGAATTCACCCCTCCACTTT. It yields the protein CASSTFGQGNSPLHF.

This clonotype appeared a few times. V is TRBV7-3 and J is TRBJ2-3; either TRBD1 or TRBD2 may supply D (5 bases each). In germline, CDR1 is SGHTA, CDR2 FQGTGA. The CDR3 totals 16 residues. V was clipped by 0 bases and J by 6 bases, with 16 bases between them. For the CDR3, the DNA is TGTGCCAGCAGCTTAACGTTGAGGGGTGGTCTGGATACGCAGTATTTT. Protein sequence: CASSLTLRGGLDTQYF.

The CDR3 nucleotides are TGCGCCAGCAGGGTAGACAGGGAACCTGGAAACACCATATATTTT. Its protein product is CASRVDREPGNTIYF. This sequence joins TRBV4-3 and TRBJ1-3; 7 nucleotides agree with TRBD1. The CDR3 extends over 15 amino acids. J gave up 2 bases and V 6 bases, and 7 bases lay outside the gene matches. Per germline, CDR1 LGHNA and CDR2 YSLEER.

In nucleotides, the CDR3 is TGTGCCAGCAGTTCTGCTAGCGGGGGGGCCCCAGATACGCAGTATTTT. It encodes CASSSASGGAPDTQYF. The chain employs TRBV12-3 or TRBV12-4 and TRBJ2-3; 12 bases agree with TRBD2. There are 16 residues in the CDR3. V shed 4 bases and J 4 bases; nucleotides not matched to a gene: 6.

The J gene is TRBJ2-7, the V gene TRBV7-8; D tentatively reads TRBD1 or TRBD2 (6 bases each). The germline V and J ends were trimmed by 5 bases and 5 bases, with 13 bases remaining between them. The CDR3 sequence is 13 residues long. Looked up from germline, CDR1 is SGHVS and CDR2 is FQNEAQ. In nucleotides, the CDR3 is TGTGCCAGCAGCGAAATCGGGGGCCACGAGCAGTACTTC. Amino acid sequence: CASSEIGGHEQYF.